Here is one TCR beta chain with its context. Its matching antigen is unknown. The data belong to a study of regulatory T cells in long-lasting Graves disease. Study information: Antithyroid drug use was under 3 months in newly diagnosed Graves' patients.

Study-level results: Persistent patients had more shared public clonotypes (fewer than 3,000) than new patients (966).

Regarding time point: newly diagnosed GD, antithyroid drugs for less than 3 months. RNA extracted from PBMCs served as the sequencing template. American Thyroid Association guidelines served as the basis for diagnosing Graves' disease. Germline CDR1 and CDR2: SGHKS and YYEKEE (reference sequence). Trimming left V 1 base short and J 0 bases short, with 8 bases between. This CDR3 has 15 amino acids. Relying on iRepertoire HTBI primers and Arm-PCR of CDR3 regions, the team built TCR beta libraries. Each CDR3 protein is one row after TCRdb ran MiXCR on the multiplex PCR reads. The sample contains roughly 380,000 distinct CDR3 sequences, roughly a sixth of which appear only once.

The specimen comprised peripheral blood mononuclear cells (PBMCs), sampled at new diagnosis, from a patient treated with antithyroid drugs. The chain links TRBV5-5 to TRBJ1-5; D perhaps matches TRBD1 (5 bases). This clonotype originated in a female donor with Graves disease. Here the CDR3 DNA reads TGTGCCAGCAGCTTGAGGACACATAGCAATCAGCCCCAGCATTTT. This sequence encodes CASSLRTHSNQPQHF.